Following are 16 T cell receptor beta chains from one sample sequenced in a study of T-cell reconstitution after alpha-beta-depleted transplantation in children. The TCRbeta library incorporated unique molecular identifiers. Via MiXCR, TCRdb re-called the PCR reads, giving one row per CDR3 protein. The table includes 350,000 to 500,000 distinct CDR3 sequences, over 40% detected once. Sample: PBMCs, taken before TCRalphabeta/CD19-depleted stem cell transplant. Source of these receptors: a girl aged 2 to 10 with aplastic anemia, due to receive a stem cell transplant.

A few counts support this clonotype. The chain uses TRBV7-9 and TRBJ1-1, with 7 positions matching TRBD1. The CDR3 covers 15 residues. Unmatched junction bases numbered 11, after V lost 5 bases and J lost 5 bases. CDR1 is SEHNR, CDR2 FQNEAQ, per germline (reference sequence). The CDR3 DNA reads TGTGCCAGCAGCGGGCGCGGGACAGATTATACTGAAGCTTTCTTT. It is translated as CASSGRGTDYTEAFF.

Details on this clonotype: Given a much more abundant clone one base away, this may be a read error. V usage is TRBV5-1 and J usage is TRBJ2-3, with 11 bases lining up with TRBD2. Germline values: CDR1 SGHRS, CDR2 YFSETQ. There are 16 residues in the CDR3. This chain's CDR3 is CASSLELAGDTDTHYF. The CDR3 DNA sequence: TGCGCCAGCAGCTTGGAACTAGCGGGGGACACAGATACGCACTATTTT.

This clonotype was detected many times. The CDR3 nucleotides are TGCAGTGCACCAAAACTGTATTCAGGTACTGAAGCTTTCTTT. This codes for CSAPKLYSGTEAFF. The chain is built from TRBV20-1 and TRBJ1-1; D gene unclear. Germline CDR1 reads DFQATT; CDR2 reads SNEGSKA (reference sequence). The CDR3 has 14 residues. V was trimmed by 6 bases and J by 5 bases, leaving 19 bases between them.

There are a few counts of this clonotype. The chain carries TRBV19 and TRBJ2-4, with TRBD1 matching 11 bases. V dropped 9 bases and J dropped 5; count of bases not matched to a gene: 12. Germline assignment: CDR1 LNHDA and CDR2 SQIVND (reference sequence). The CDR3 sequence is 16 residues long. CDR3 nucleotide sequence: TGTGCCAGCCAAACCCGGGACAGGGGGTATGAAAACATTCAGTACTTC. It is translated as CASQTRDRGYENIQYF.

Only a few counts were recorded for this clonotype. The chain combines TRBV12-3 or TRBV12-4 with TRBJ2-7, with 9 bases that match TRBD1. J was trimmed by 5 bases and V by 3 bases; bases with no gene match: 8. The CDR3 spans 15 residues. Written as DNA, the CDR3 is TGTGCCAGCAGTTTGGTAGGGGACAGGGAAAACGAGCAGTACTTC. Residues: CASSLVGDRENEQYF.

The genes are TRBV29-1 and TRBJ1-2; TRBD1 might be the D (6 bases). Germline CDR1 is SQVTM and CDR2 is ANQGSEA. The CDR3 length is 11 residues. Trimming left V 6 bases short and J 4 bases short, with 9 bases between. The CDR3 coding sequence is TGCAGCGTGCAGGGGACCTATGGCTACACCTTC. The encoded protein is CSVQGTYGYTF.

V usage is TRBV20-1 and J usage is TRBJ2-1; D gene uncertain. In germline, CDR1 is DFQATT, CDR2 SNEGSKA (reference sequence). Deletions cut 5 bases from V and 4 bases from J, with 6 bases between. The CDR3 has 11 amino acids. Here the CDR3 reads CSALWYNEQFF. The CDR3 bases are TGCAGTGCTCTTTGGTACAATGAGCAGTTCTTC.

The rearrangement joins TRBV20-1 to TRBJ2-7; D not certain. The germline CDR1 and CDR2 sequences are DFQATT and SNEGSKA (reference sequence). The V end was cut by 0 bases, the J end by 5 bases, with 17 bases between. The CDR3 runs to 15 residues. CDR3 protein: CSARDRGTSLDEQYF. In nucleotides, the CDR3 is TGCAGTGCTAGAGATCGAGGAACAAGCCTCGACGAGCAGTACTTC.

Only a few counts were recorded for this clonotype. V and J are TRBV5-6 and TRBJ2-7; possible D gene TRBD1, 6 bases. Trimming removed 0 bases from V and 7 bases from J, with 14 bases in between. This CDR3 is built from 14 residues. Germline V gene lookup returns CDR1 SGHDT and CDR2 YYEEEE. The CDR3 here is CASSLAGTPSEQYF. CDR3 DNA sequence: TGTGCCAGCAGCTTGGCCGGGACACCATCGGAGCAGTACTTC.

This clonotype turned up a few times. V gene TRBV5-1 combines with J gene TRBJ2-5; 7 nucleotides align to TRBD2. The J segment lost 5 bases and the V segment lost 5 bases, leaving 9 bases of the junction unmatched. CDR3 length: 14 amino acids. Germline CDR1 reads SGHRS; CDR2 reads YFSETQ. The DNA of the CDR3 is TGCGCCAGCAGTTCCGGACTAGTTAAGGAGACCCAGTACTTC. This codes for CASSSGLVKETQYF.

The rearrangement uses TRBV11-2 and TRBJ2-1; D is unclear. V lost 1 base and J lost 9, with 13 bases in between. This CDR3 has 14 residues. Germline V gives CDR1 SGHAT, CDR2 FQNNGV. CDR3 sequence (DNA): TGTGCCAGCAGCTTAGCAGGCACCATGGGTGAGCAGTTCTTC. Translated, it gives CASSLAGTMGEQFF.

CDR3 region: CASSSARDQGANEQFF. The CDR3, as DNA: TGCGCCAGCAGCTCCGCCCGGGACCAGGGGGCCAATGAGCAGTTCTTC. The chain combines TRBV5-1 with TRBJ2-1; 8 positions agree with TRBD1. The V and J ends lost 3 bases and 6 bases, in that order; junction bases with no gene match: 11. CDR1 and CDR2 (germline): SGHRS, YFSETQ. CDR3 length equals 16 residues. Together with reference TRBV5-1 and TRBJ2-1, the CDR3 gives the full variable domain: KAGVTQTPRYLIKTRGQQVTLSCSPISGHRSVSWYQQTPGQGLQFLFEYFSETQRNKGNFPGRFSGRQFSNSRSEMNVSTLELGDSALYLCASSSARDQGANEQFFGPGTRLTVL.

The V call is TRBV6-5, the J call TRBJ2-3; 8 bases are a match to TRBD2. V gave up 2 bases and J gave up 1 base; unmatched junction bases: 8. The CDR3 loop spans 17 amino acids. Germline V gene sequence: CDR1 MNHEY, CDR2 SVGAGI. CDR3 amino acids: CASSYGSAGGRTDTQYF. CDR3 nucleotides: TGTGCCAGCAGTTACGGTTCGGCGGGGGGTCGCACAGATACGCAGTATTTT.

The sample holds a few counts of this clonotype. The V gene is TRBV7-7, the J gene TRBJ1-5, with D possibly being TRBD1 (6 bases). In germline, CDR1 is SSHAT, CDR2 FNYEAQ (reference sequence). This CDR3 spans 13 amino acids. V lost 3 bases and J lost 7, with 10 bases in between. The CDR3 DNA reads TGTGCCAGCAGCTTGGACAGTGGCCAGCCCCAGCATTTT. Translating gives CASSLDSGQPQHF. Full variable domain (rest looked up from reference TRBV7-7 and TRBJ1-5): GAGVSQSPRYKVTKRGQDVTLRCDPISSHATLYWYQQALGQGPEFLTYFNYEAQPDKSGLPSDRFSAERPEGSISTLTIQRTEQRDSAMYRCASSLDSGQPQHFGDGTRLSIL.

This chain connects TRBV9 to TRBJ2-7; 10 bases are a match to TRBD2. The CDR3 is 14 residues long. Germline trimming cut 4 bases from V and 4 bases from J; bases unmatched to any gene: 5. Germline lookup yields CDR1 SGDLS and CDR2 YYNGEE. This chain's CDR3 is CASSPSGREYEQYF. CDR3 coding DNA: TGTGCCAGCAGCCCTAGCGGGAGAGAGTACGAGCAGTACTTC.

This clonotype occurred many times. The chain combines TRBV10-3 with TRBJ2-3, with D possibly being TRBD1 (5 bases). The germline V gene has CDR1 ENHRY and CDR2 SYGVKD. Trimming shortened V by 4 bases and J by 4 bases, and 12 bases separated the two germline ends. This CDR3 contains 14 residues. CDR3 bases: TGTGCCATCAGTGTGGCTGTGGGGCCAGATACGCAGTATTTT. This codes for CAISVAVGPDTQYF.